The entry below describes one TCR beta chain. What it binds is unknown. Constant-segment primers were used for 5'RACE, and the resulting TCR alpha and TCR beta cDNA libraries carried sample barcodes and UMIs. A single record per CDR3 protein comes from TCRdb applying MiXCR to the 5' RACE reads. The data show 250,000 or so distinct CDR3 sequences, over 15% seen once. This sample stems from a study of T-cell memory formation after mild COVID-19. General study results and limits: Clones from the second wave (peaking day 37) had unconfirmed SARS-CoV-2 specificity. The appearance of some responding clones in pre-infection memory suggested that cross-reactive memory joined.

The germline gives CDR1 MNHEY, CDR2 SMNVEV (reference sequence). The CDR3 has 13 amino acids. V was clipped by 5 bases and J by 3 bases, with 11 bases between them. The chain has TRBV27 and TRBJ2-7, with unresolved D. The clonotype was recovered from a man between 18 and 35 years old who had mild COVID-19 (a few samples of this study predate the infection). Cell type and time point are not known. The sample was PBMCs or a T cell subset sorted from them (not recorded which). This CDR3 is CASSTNLVYEQYF. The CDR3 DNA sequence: TGTGCCAGCAGTACTAACCTGGTCTACGAGCAGTACTTC.